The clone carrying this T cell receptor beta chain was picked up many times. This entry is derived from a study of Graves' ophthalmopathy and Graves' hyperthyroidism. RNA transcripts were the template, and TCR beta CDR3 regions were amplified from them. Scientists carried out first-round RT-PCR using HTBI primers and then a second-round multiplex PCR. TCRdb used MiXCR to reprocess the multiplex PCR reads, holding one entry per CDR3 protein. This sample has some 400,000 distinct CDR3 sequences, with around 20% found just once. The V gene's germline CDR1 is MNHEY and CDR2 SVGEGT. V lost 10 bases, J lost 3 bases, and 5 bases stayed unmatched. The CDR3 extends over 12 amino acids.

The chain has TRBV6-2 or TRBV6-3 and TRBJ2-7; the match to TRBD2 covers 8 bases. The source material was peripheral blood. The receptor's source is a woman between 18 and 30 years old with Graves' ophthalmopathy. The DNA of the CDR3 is TGTGCCACAAAGCGGGGGATCTACGAGCAGTACTTC. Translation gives CATKRGIYEQYF.